The next 12 T cell receptor beta chains were all read from a single sample in a study of T cell responses to AZD1222 COVID-19 vaccine. TCRdb's table, derived via immunoSEQ multiplex PCR, lists solely in-frame clones and lacks some. The profile covers under 130,000 clones, with about 90% appearing a single time and 20% to 25% taken by the ten largest. Source: peripheral blood, taken on day 0 of AZD1222 vaccination. Receptors were obtained from an adult in good health.

The rearrangement uses TRBV6-2 or TRBV6-3 and TRBJ1-6; D perhaps matches TRBD1 (5 bases). The V end was cut by 0 bases, the J end by 6 bases, with 9 bases between. The CDR3 contains 15 residues. CDR1 and CDR2 (germline): MNHEY, SVGEGT. CDR3 protein: CASSYSSQGNSPLHF. CDR3 bases: TGTGCCAGCAGTTACTCGAGCCAGGGTAATTCACCCCTCCACTTT.

The chain links TRBV7-6 to TRBJ2-2; D is unresolved. The CDR3 has 15 amino acids. Germline V gene lookup returns CDR1 SGHVS and CDR2 FNYEAQ. Between the trimmed V and J ends, which lost 5 bases and 1 base, there was a span of 11 bases. CDR3 bases: TGTGCCAGCAGCCGCCTAAACGGGAACACCGGGGAGCTGTTTTTT. Its protein is CASSRLNGNTGELFF.

CDR3 in amino acids: CASSATGSYTDTQYF. CDR3 nucleotide sequence: TGTGCCAGCAGTGCGACTGGATCCTACACAGATACGCAGTATTTT. The gene calls are TRBV7-6 and TRBJ2-3; D is undetermined. The CDR3 loop spans 15 amino acids. Trimming pared 6 bases from V and 2 bases from J, leaving 15 bases between. CDR1 and CDR2 (germline): SGHVS, FNYEAQ. The complete variable domain, with remaining parts taken from reference TRBV7-6 and TRBJ2-3, reads GAGVSQSPRYKVTKRGQDVALRCDPISGHVSLYWYRQALGQGPEFLTYFNYEAQQDKSGLPNDRFSAERPEGSISTLTIQRTEQRDSAMYRCASSATGSYTDTQYFGPGTRLTVL.

In this sample, this clone turned up once. This rearrangement joins TRBV18 to TRBJ2-5; the D is unclear. The V and J ends lost 1 base and 4 bases respectively, with 4 bases between them. The CDR3 sequence is 12 residues long. Germline CDR1 is KGHSH and CDR2 is LQKENI. The CDR3 nucleotides read TGTGCCAGCTCACCACGGTCAGAGACCCAGTACTTC. It yields the protein CASSPRSETQYF.

The rearrangement links TRBV10-3 to TRBJ1-6, with 8 bases lining up with TRBD1. CDR1 is ENHRY, CDR2 SYGVKD, per germline. The CDR3 covers 14 residues. V lost 11 bases and J lost 5; bases outside the gene matches: 8. For the CDR3, the DNA is TGTGCCTATTCGACAGGGGTAGATAATTCACCCCTCCACTTT. This sequence encodes CAYSTGVDNSPLHF.

The chain employs TRBV7-9 and TRBJ2-7, with 9 positions matching TRBD1. J was trimmed by 5 bases and V by 4 bases; bases with no gene match: 12. Germline assignment: CDR1 SEHNR and CDR2 FQNEAQ (reference sequence). The CDR3 contains 16 residues. DNA for the CDR3: TGTGCCAGCAGCTCCCCCTCGGGACAGGGTCTACACGAGCAGTACTTC. It yields the protein CASSSPSGQGLHEQYF.

This clone was counted between two and nine times. The V call is TRBV6-2 or TRBV6-3, the J call TRBJ1-4; D is unresolved. V lost 5 bases and J 3 bases, leaving 13 bases between the germline ends. In germline, CDR1 is MNHEY, CDR2 SVGEGT. This CDR3 has 15 amino acids. Here the CDR3 DNA reads TGTGCCAGCAGTCCCTACCGGGCGCCTAATGAAAAACTGTTTTTT. This sequence encodes CASSPYRAPNEKLFF.

In regard to this clone: Other DNA sequences in the sample encode the same CDR3. J is TRBJ1-2 and V is TRBV28, with D possibly TRBD1 on 6 matching bases. CDR3 length: 13 amino acids. V lost 4 bases to trimming and J lost 2 bases, with 8 bases between them. CDR1 and CDR2 from the germline V gene are MDHEN and SYDVKM. The CDR3 spells CASSSGQNYGYTF. The CDR3 DNA sequence: TGTGCCAGCAGTTCCGGACAGAACTATGGCTACACCTTC.

The rearrangement links TRBV28 to TRBJ1-1; D remains ambiguous. V lost 7 bases, J lost 5 bases, and 11 bases lay in between. Germline V CDR1 and CDR2: MDHEN, SYDVKM. The CDR3 covers 12 residues. CDR3: CASKVWGTEAFF. The DNA of the CDR3 is TGTGCCAGCAAGGTGTGGGGAACTGAAGCTTTCTTT.

Only a few counts were recorded for this clone. The chain links TRBV9 to TRBJ1-6; D gene uncertain. CDR1 and CDR2 (germline): SGDLS, YYNGEE. The ends were cut back, 5 bases at V and 3 bases at J, with 6 bases in the middle. The CDR3 is made up of 13 amino acids. In DNA form, the CDR3 reads TGTGCCAGCAGTCAGTTCTATAATTCACCCCTCCACTTT. Translated: CASSQFYNSPLHF.

The rearrangement links TRBV28 to TRBJ2-2; D is ambiguous. V dropped 6 bases and J dropped 6 bases, with 5 bases sitting between them. The CDR3 runs to 11 residues. Germline V gives CDR1 MDHEN, CDR2 SYDVKM. CDR3 nucleotide sequence: TGTGCCAGCAGCCTCTCCGGGGAGCTGTTTTTT. Translated, it gives CASSLSGELFF.

The sample holds one count of this clone. The J gene is TRBJ1-4, the V gene TRBV12-3 or TRBV12-4; the D gene is possibly TRBD1 (5 bases). This CDR3 contains 12 residues. Trimming removed 3 bases at V and 11 bases at J, with 10 bases between. CDR3 sequence (DNA): TGTGCCAGCAGTTTCAGGGTCGGGAAACTGTTTTTT. Residues: CASSFRVGKLFF.